This record looks at one T cell receptor beta chain sequence and its context. As yet, its antigen is unknown. This sample was taken from a study of cytomegalovirus exposure and HLA in healthy donors. Broader study findings: Within the data, a cluster of highly shared sequence variants was likely a sequencing artifact. The listing of 150 to 200 TCR beta chains classed them as cytomegalovirus-associated. Analysis was carried out at a later point, and it linked a missense DCLRE1C variant to TCR beta V- and J-gene trimming.

Germline CDR1 is SQVTM and CDR2 is ANQGSEA. J was trimmed by 2 bases and V by 8 bases; bases with no gene match: 10. The CDR3 consists of 14 residues. The PCR had 60 Vbeta and 13 Jbeta primers. Sequenced by immunoSEQ multiplex PCR; TCRdb stores in-frame clones only, minus some. The table records 200,000 or so clones, about three quarters of them present only once. This chain uses TRBV29-1 with TRBJ2-5; TRBD2 matches 8 bases. The sample comprised PBMCs. The source is a man aged 18 to 29 in good health and CMV-seronegative. The CDR3 coding sequence is TGCAGCCTCTCTTCGCGGGGGGAGCAAGAGACCCAGTACTTC. Residues: CSLSSRGEQETQYF.